The entry that follows covers one TCR beta chain sequence. Other DNA sequences within the sample encode an identical CDR3. This record comes from a study of memory CD8 T cells in hepatitis C reinfection. At the level of the study: Chronic HCV followed reinfection in two donors who cleared primary infection.

Regarding time point: peak reinfection, 3 to 8 weeks after reinfection detection. No in vitro expansion preceded TCR sequencing of the sorted cells. Donors were people who inject drugs in the Montreal HEPCO cohort. A couple of donors provided sorted CD3+ CD8+ CD45RO- naive CD8 T cells at all three reinfection time points. TCRdb's copy holds only in-frame clones and misses some; the assay was immunoSEQ multiplex PCR. Altogether 44,000 or so clones are present, roughly 88% being singletons, with the ten largest covering around 1.2%. V lost 0 bases and J 2 bases, leaving 5 bases between the germline ends. The CDR3 sequence is 13 residues long. Germline lookup yields CDR1 SGHDT and CDR2 YYEEEE.

This clonotype originated in a man aged 18 to 29 with hepatitis C virus infection. V and J are TRBV5-6 and TRBJ1-2, with D perhaps matching TRBD1 (5 bases). Sequenced material: naive CD8+ T cells sorted from blood. CDR3 nucleotides: TGTGCCAGCAGCTTGGGACAGAACTATGGCTACACCTTC. Its protein is CASSLGQNYGYTF.